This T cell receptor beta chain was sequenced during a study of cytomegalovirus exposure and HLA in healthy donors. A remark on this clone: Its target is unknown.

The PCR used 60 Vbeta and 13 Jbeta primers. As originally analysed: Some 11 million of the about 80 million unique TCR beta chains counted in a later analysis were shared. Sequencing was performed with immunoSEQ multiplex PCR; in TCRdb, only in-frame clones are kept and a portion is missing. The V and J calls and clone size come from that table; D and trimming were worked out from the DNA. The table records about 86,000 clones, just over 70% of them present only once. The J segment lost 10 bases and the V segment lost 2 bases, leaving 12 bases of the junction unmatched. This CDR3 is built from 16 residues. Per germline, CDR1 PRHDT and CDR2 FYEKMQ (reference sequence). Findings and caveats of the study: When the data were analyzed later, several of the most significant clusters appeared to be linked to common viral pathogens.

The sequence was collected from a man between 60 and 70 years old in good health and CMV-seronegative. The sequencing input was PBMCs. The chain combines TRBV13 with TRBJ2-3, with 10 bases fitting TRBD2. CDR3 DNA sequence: TGTGCCAGCAGCTTATTACTAGCGGGATCCCCCGGGGCGCAGTATTTT. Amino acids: CASSLLLAGSPGAQYF.